This TCR beta chain appears in the sequencing data of a study of blood T cell repertoires in COVID-19. Study in general: The United States, Italy and Spain provided the acute and convalescent COVID-19 samples.

This table comes from immunoSEQ multiplex PCR, and its TCRdb copy is limited to in-frame clones, with some not included. This table has about 20,000 clones, 70% to 90% appearing once. Cohort placement rested on clinical history that participants reported themselves. Germline values: CDR1 KGHDR, CDR2 SFDVKD. This CDR3 is 17 amino acids long. Germline trimming cut 4 bases from V and 0 bases from J; bases unmatched to any gene: 9. Sequenced material: PBMCs or T cells enriched from blood (not recorded which). The chain is built from TRBV24-1 and TRBJ1-2, with 8 bases aligning to TRBD1. This receptor was obtained from a woman between 25 and 40 years old who had recovered from COVID-19. The CDR3 DNA reads as TGTGCCACCAGTGAGCGACCAGGGGGCTCAGCTAACTATGGCTACACCTTC. Residues: CATSERPGGSANYGYTF.